These 5 T cell receptor beta chains came from one sample sequenced in a study of blood T cell repertoires in COVID-19. TCRdb's table, derived via immunoSEQ multiplex PCR, lists solely in-frame clones and lacks some. Of roughly 140,000 clones in the sample, under 90% were seen once. Sequencing input: peripheral blood. These receptors all stem from a human donor in a cohort sampled during active COVID-19.

The rearrangement links TRBV2 to TRBJ1-6; D is ambiguous. V lost 0 bases and J lost 5, with 8 bases in between. Germline CDR1 is SNHLY and CDR2 is FYNNEI. The length of the CDR3 is 15 residues. The CDR3 DNA follows: TGTGCCAGCAGTGAAGCGCGTACAGATAATTCACCCCTCCACTTT. This encodes CASSEARTDNSPLHF.

The J gene is TRBJ1-3, the V gene TRBV6-1; the match to TRBD1 covers 7 bases. Unmatched junction bases numbered 11, after V lost 3 bases and J lost 3 bases. The CDR3 is 17 residues long. Germline V lookup: CDR1 MNHNS, CDR2 SASEGT. Here the CDR3 DNA reads TGTGCCAGCAGTGACTACCTTCAAGGGGGCGATGGAAACACCATATATTTT. Its protein is CASSDYLQGGDGNTIYF.

This sequence joins TRBV2 and TRBJ1-2, with D tentatively TRBD1 (6 bases). Trimming took off 5 bases at V and 2 bases at J, with 15 bases between the two ends. Germline V gene lookup returns CDR1 SNHLY and CDR2 FYNNEI. This CDR3 has 15 residues. CDR3 residues: CASSHPGHSNYGYTF. CDR3 bases: TGTGCCAGCAGTCACCCGGGACACTCAAACTATGGCTACACCTTC.

This rearrangement joins TRBV3-1 (or the pseudogene TRBV3-2) to TRBJ1-1; 9 positions match TRBD1. The CDR3 consists of 13 residues. Per germline, CDR1 LGHDT and CDR2 YNNKEL (reference sequence). Trimming at V came to 6 bases and at J to 4 bases, leaving 3 bases not matched to a gene. CDR3 nucleotides: TGTGCCAGCAGTCGACAGGGGGTCACTGAAGCTTTCTTT. Translation: CASSRQGVTEAFF.

The chain carries TRBV3-1 (or the pseudogene TRBV3-2) and TRBJ2-7; 11 nucleotides align to TRBD2. Losses at the gene ends were 5 bases for V and 0 bases for J; bases not matched to a gene: 6. The CDR3 is 16 amino acids. CDR1 and CDR2 (germline): LGHDT, YNNKEL (reference sequence). As DNA, the CDR3 is TGTGCCAGCAGCAAACAACTAGCGGGGGACTCCTACGAGCAGTACTTC. Translation: CASSKQLAGDSYEQYF.